The 11 T cell receptor beta chains below were found in one sample sequenced in a study of T-cell reconstitution after alpha-beta-depleted transplantation in children. Unique molecular identifiers were built into the TCRbeta library. TCRdb passed the PCR reads through MiXCR, listing each CDR3 protein once. The top ten hold roughly 13% of the sample, which has 550,000 to 600,000 distinct CDR3 sequences, about 21% seen once. The specimen comprised PBMCs, mostly from graft donor cells, sampled 360 days after TCRalphabeta/CD19-depleted stem cell transplant. The origin of the receptors is a boy under two years old who had a stem cell transplant for acute myeloid leukemia, so the T cells may come from the graft donor.

This sequence joins TRBV20-1 and TRBJ2-5; D gene uncertain. Trimming took 2 bases from V and 5 from J, leaving 12 bases between them. CDR1 and CDR2 (germline): DFQATT, SNEGSKA (reference sequence). CDR3 length: 13 amino acids. The CDR3 DNA is TGCAGTGCTAGATCACTGGTGGGCGAGACCCAGTACTTC. Residues: CSARSLVGETQYF.

The sample holds many counts of this clonotype. Germline is not matched at one junction end, which may reflect a read error. The CDR3 DNA follows: TGTGCCAGCAGTTACTGGGCGCAGGGGGAGAGCAAAGATACGCAGTATTTT. Its translation: CASSYWAQGESKDTQYF. The rearrangement links TRBV6-2 or TRBV6-3 to TRBJ2-3; 7 bases are shared with TRBD1. The CDR3 is 17 amino acids. The V gene's germline CDR1 is MNHEY and CDR2 SVGEGT.

The V call is TRBV12-3 or TRBV12-4, the J call TRBJ2-3, with 8 bases fitting TRBD2. This CDR3 has 14 residues. J was trimmed by 8 bases and V by 4 bases; bases with no gene match: 8. CDR3: CASSSSGGGSTQYF. CDR3 sequence (DNA): TGTGCCAGCAGTTCCTCCGGGGGGGGCTCTACGCAGTATTTT.

This clonotype showed up many times. The CDR3 DNA reads TGTGCCAGCAGCCGTTGGGCCCAGCGGTACGAGCAGTTCTTC. Translated, it gives CASSRWAQRYEQFF. V gene TRBV7-9 combines with J gene TRBJ2-1; a possible D gene is TRBD2 (5 bases). Germline loops: CDR1 SEHNR, CDR2 FQNEAQ (reference sequence). Between the trimmed V and J ends, which lost 5 bases and 10 bases, there was a span of 18 bases. The CDR3 sequence is 14 residues long.

This clonotype was detected a few times. The chain employs TRBV7-6 and TRBJ1-3; D might be TRBD1 (5 bases). Trimming removed 5 bases at V and 0 bases at J, with 8 bases between. The germline CDR1 and CDR2 sequences are SGHVS and FNYEAQ. The CDR3 sequence is 14 residues long. CDR3 protein: CASSTTGSGNTIYF. DNA of the CDR3: TGTGCCAGCAGCACCACAGGCTCTGGAAACACCATATATTTT.

This clonotype appeared a single time. The chain uses TRBV6-6 and TRBJ2-3, with D perhaps given as TRBD1 or TRBD2 (5 bases each). V lost 2 bases to trimming and J lost 5 bases, with 8 bases between them. Germline CDR1 MNHNY, CDR2 SVGAGI (reference sequence). This CDR3 is built from 13 residues. CDR3 sequence: CASSYGTLDTQYF. DNA for the CDR3: TGTGCCAGCAGTTACGGGACCTTAGATACGCAGTATTTT.

This clonotype was observed a few times. V usage is TRBV10-3 and J usage is TRBJ2-3; TRBD2 matches at 10 bases. This CDR3 contains 15 residues. The J segment lost 4 bases and the V segment lost 7 bases, leaving 8 bases of the junction unmatched. Germline lookup yields CDR1 ENHRY and CDR2 SYGVKD. As DNA, the CDR3 is TGTGCCATCAAGCAGCGGGGGGGCTTGTCAGATACGCAGTATTTT. Translation gives CAIKQRGGLSDTQYF.

This clonotype was observed a few times. The genes are TRBV30 and TRBJ1-5, with a weak D call TRBD1 (5 bases). Germline values: CDR1 GTSNPN, CDR2 SVGIG (reference sequence). Trimming shortened V by 0 bases and J by 5 bases, and 11 bases separated the two germline ends. CDR3 length: 14 amino acids. The CDR3 DNA follows: TGTGCCTGGAGTGTACGGGCCAGGGATCAGCCCCAGCATTTT. Residues: CAWSVRARDQPQHF.

This clonotype was seen many times. The rearrangement links TRBV6-5 to TRBJ1-1; weak D call: TRBD1 (5 bases). Germline CDR1 is MNHEY and CDR2 is SVGAGI. The CDR3 runs to 12 residues. The V end lost 3 bases, the J end lost 6 bases, and 8 bases lay between the germline ends. This CDR3 is CASSYVGAEAFF. CDR3 nucleotides: TGTGCCAGCAGTTATGTGGGGGCTGAAGCTTTCTTT.

Written as DNA, the CDR3 is TGTGCCATCAGTGAGGCGGCATACAATGAGCAGTTCTTC. Residues: CAISEAAYNEQFF. The V and J genes are TRBV10-3 and TRBJ2-1; D call uncertain. V lost 2 bases and J lost 4, with 6 bases in between. Germline CDR1 is ENHRY and CDR2 is SYGVKD. The CDR3 covers 13 residues.

V gene TRBV7-3 combines with J gene TRBJ2-1, with D possibly matching TRBD2 (5 bases). V lost 1 base and J 8 bases, leaving 6 bases between the germline ends. The CDR3 sequence is 12 residues long. Germline-derived CDR1 and CDR2 are SGHTA and FQGTGA. CDR3 in amino acids: CASSLSSDEQFF. The CDR3 DNA reads TGTGCCAGCAGCTTAAGTAGCGATGAGCAGTTCTTC.